A selection of T cell receptor beta chains follows, all from one sample in a study of CD8+CD57+ T cells in acquired aplastic anemia. One entry per CDR3 protein, called by TCRdb with MiXCR from the reads. The sample has some 150,000 distinct CDR3 sequences; about 70% are singletons. Sequencing used sorted CD4+, CD8+, or CD8+CD57+ T cells (not recorded which) from PBMCs. The receptors derive from a human donor with aplastic anemia. Both conserved end residues are part of each CDR3. A D gene is named only where the DNA matches it firmly. Not all rows give a size; the values are once, few, many and, for expanded clones, a class.

clone_size	d_call	v_call	j_call	cdr3_nt	cdr3_aa
-	TRBD1	TRBV13	TRBJ1-2	TGTGCCAGCAGCTCACAGGGGACCCTCTATGGCTACACCTTC	CASSSQGTLYGYTF
-	-	TRBV7-2	TRBJ1-4	TGTGCCAGCAGTGAATCCCCGACTACGAGGGGGGAAAAACTGTTTTTT	CASSESPTTRGEKLFF
-	-	TRBV5-5	TRBJ1-3	TGTGCCAGCAGTTCCGGGGGTCCCAACTCTGGAAACACCATATATTTT	CASSSGGPNSGNTIYF
-	-	TRBV10-3	TRBJ2-6	TGTGCCATCGATGCTGGGGCCAACGTCCTGACTTTC	CAIDAGANVLTF
-	TRBD2	TRBV24-1	TRBJ2-1	TGTGCCACCAGGTCCGGGAGGCTAGCGGGCAGGAACAATGAGCAGTTCTTC	CATRSGRLAGRNNEQFF
-	TRBD1	TRBV20-1	TRBJ1-6	TGCAGTGCTACAGGGGGCGCTGGAAATTCACCCCTCCACTTT	CSATGGAGNSPLHF
-	TRBD1	TRBV7-2	TRBJ1-2	TGTGCCAGCAGCTTCGTAGGACAGGCCCGTGGCTACACCTTC	CASSFVGQARGYTF
-	-	TRBV5-1	TRBJ2-5	TGCGCCAGCAGCCCGGATGGGTGGGAGACCCAGTACTTC	CASSPDGWETQYF
few	TRBD1	TRBV2	TRBJ2-3	TGTGCCAGCAGTGAAAGGCGACAGGGGGCGGGAGATACGCAGTATTTT	CASSERRQGAGDTQYF
-	TRBD2	TRBV20-1	TRBJ2-7	TGCAGTGCTAGAGATAGAACTAGCGGGAGCCTCGGCGAGCAGTACTTC	CSARDRTSGSLGEQYF
few	-	TRBV7-9	TRBJ2-1	TGTGCCAGCAGCTTTTCCGGTCATGAGCAGTTCTTC	CASSFSGHEQFF
-	-	TRBV20-1	TRBJ2-5	TGCAGTGCTAGAGAGTCGGCACCGGCCCGAGAGACCCAGTACTTC	CSARESAPARETQYF
-	TRBD2	TRBV19	TRBJ2-7	TGTGCCAGTAGTCCCAGCGGGGAGGGCTACGAGCAGTACTTC	CASSPSGEGYEQYF
-	-	TRBV24-1	TRBJ2-3	TGTGCCACCAAAGGGAAGAGTAGCACAGATACGCAGTATTTT	CATKGKSSTDTQYF
-	-	TRBV7-2	TRBJ2-7	TGTGCCAGCAGCTTAGCGCTGTCCTATGGGCAGTACTTC	CASSLALSYGQYF
few	-	TRBV7-2	TRBJ2-7	TGTGCCAGCAGCAACCAGTACAGCTACGAGCAGTACTTC	CASSNQYSYEQYF
-	TRBD1	TRBV20-1	TRBJ2-1	TGCAGTGCTCCACCGGGACAGGGTCACAATGAGCAGTTCTTC	CSAPPGQGHNEQFF
-	TRBD1	TRBV29-1	TRBJ2-7	TGCAGCGTTGTAGGACAGGGCGCCCCCTACGAGCAGTACTTC	CSVVGQGAPYEQYF
-	-	TRBV11-3	TRBJ1-4	TGTGCCAGCAGCCAAGGCGGGGGCGAAAAACTGTTTTTT	CASSQGGGEKLFF
-	-	TRBV5-1	TRBJ2-5	TGTGCCAGCAGCTTGGCCCGCATCCAAGAGACCCAGTACTTC	CASSLARIQETQYF
-	TRBD2	TRBV10-2	TRBJ2-1	TGCGCCAGCAGTGACGGGGGACTACTCAATGAGCAGTTCTTC	CASSDGGLLNEQFF
-	TRBD2	TRBV7-8	TRBJ2-3	TGTGCCAGCAGCTTATCTAGCGGAGCCCCCCCAGATACGCAGTATTTT	CASSLSSGAPPDTQYF
-	-	TRBV20-1	TRBJ2-1	TGCAGTGCCGCCCGACAGGTCCTACGACTCTTC	CSAARQVLRLF
few	TRBD1	TRBV20-1	TRBJ2-7	TGCAGTGCCCGGGACAGGCGGGGAGTCGAGCAGTACTTC	CSARDRRGVEQYF
-	-	TRBV2	TRBJ2-7	TGTGCCAGCACGGACAGAGCCTACGAGCAGTACTTC	CASTDRAYEQYF
-	-	TRBV30	TRBJ1-2	TGTGCCTGGAACGTGGGGCAGGGTGGCTACACCTTC	CAWNVGQGGYTF
-	TRBD1	TRBV9	TRBJ1-2	TGTGCCAGCAGCCCGGAAGGGACAGCTTATGGCTACACCTTC	CASSPEGTAYGYTF
-	-	TRBV19	TRBJ2-3	TGTGCCACCCAGGAAAGGCCATTAGATACGCAGTATTTT	CATQERPLDTQYF
-	-	TRBV7-9	TRBJ1-1	TGTGCCAGCAGCTTCGGCGGGATTGAAGCTTTCTTT	CASSFGGIEAFF